The 21 T cell receptor beta chains below all came from one sample that was sequenced in a study of CD8+CD57+ T cells in acquired aplastic anemia. According to the study, genomic DNA was the template for TCR beta VDJ and CDR3 profiling. From the reads, TCRdb called clonotypes with MiXCR, one entry per CDR3 protein. The data show about 170,000 distinct CDR3 sequences, with roughly 48% seen just once and 0.85% to 1.3% held by the top ten. Patients sequenced had flow cytometry evidence of CD8+CD57+ cell expansion. The sample consisted of sorted CD4+, CD8+, or CD8+CD57+ T cells (not recorded which) from PBMCs. The source is a human donor with aplastic anemia.

This sequence joins TRBV27 and TRBJ2-1; D gene uncertain. Germline assignment: CDR1 MNHEY and CDR2 SMNVEV (reference sequence). This CDR3 has 13 residues. Trimming took off 8 bases at V and 2 bases at J, with 10 bases between the two ends. In DNA, the CDR3 is TGTGCCAGCCGTCCCAAGGCCTACAATGAGCAGTTCTTC. Translated, it gives CASRPKAYNEQFF.

DNA of the CDR3: TGTGCCAGCAGTGAAAACAGGATCGGGGGGACTGAAGCTTTCTTT. The encoded protein is CASSENRIGGTEAFF. V is TRBV2 and J is TRBJ1-1, with D maybe TRBD1 (5 bases). The CDR3 has 15 residues. Germline-derived CDR1 and CDR2 are SNHLY and FYNNEI. The V gene lost 2 bases and the J gene lost 5 bases, with 15 bases spanning the gap. The full variable domain, rest sourced from reference TRBV2 and TRBJ1-1, is EPEVTQTPSHQVTQMGQEVILRCVPISNHLYFYWYRQILGQKVEFLVSFYNNEISEKSEIFDDQFSVERPDGSNFTLKIRSTKLEDSAMYFCASSENRIGGTEAFFGQGTRLTVV.

On this clonotype itself: At one of its ends the junction is not consistent with the germline gene, which may arise from a read error. The chain recombines TRBV5-4 with TRBJ2-5; 13 nucleotides match TRBD2. The CDR3 is 15 amino acids. CDR1 is SGHNT and CDR2 is YYREEE in the germline V gene (reference sequence). CDR3 amino acids: CASSLRTSGGETQHF. The CDR3, as DNA: TGTGCCAGCAGCTTGAGGACTAGCGGGGGTGAGACCCAGCACTTC. The full variable domain, completed using reference TRBV5-4 and TRBJ2-5, is ETGVTQSPTHLIKTRGQQVTLRCSSQSGHNTVSWYQQALGQGPQFIFQYYREEENGRGNFPPRFSGLQFPNYSSELNVNALELDDSALYLCASSLRTSGGETQHFGPGTRLLVL.

Of note for this clonotype: The junction does not match germline at one end; this may be a read error. This chain joins TRBV4-1 and TRBJ2-3; D unclear. Germline V gene data show CDR1 as MGHRA and CDR2 as YSYEKL. This CDR3 is 14 amino acids long. Written as DNA, the CDR3 is TGTGCCAGCAGCGTAAGCAGGAACACAGATACGCAGTATTTT. Translating gives CASSVSRNTDTQYF.

This rearrangement joins TRBV2 to TRBJ1-2; D not resolved. CDR1 and CDR2 (germline): SNHLY, FYNNEI. Trimming shortened V by 8 bases and J by 4 bases, and 14 bases separated the two germline ends. The CDR3 consists of 13 residues. The CDR3 region is CASELMGGYGYTF. CDR3 nucleotides: TGTGCCAGCGAGTTAATGGGAGGCTATGGCTACACCTTC.

The chain uses TRBV7-9 and TRBJ2-3; the D is unclear. This CDR3 has 13 amino acids. V was shortened by 3 bases and J by 0 bases, with 4 bases between the two germline ends. The germline CDR1 and CDR2 sequences are SEHNR and FQNEAQ (reference sequence). CDR3 protein: CASSFFSTDTQYF. CDR3 bases: TGTGCCAGCAGCTTCTTCAGCACAGATACGCAGTATTTT.

The sample holds many counts of this clonotype. The genes are TRBV6-5 and TRBJ2-7, with TRBD1 as a possible D gene (5 bases). V lost 2 bases, J lost 2 bases, and 16 bases lay in between. The CDR3 consists of 16 residues. Germline V lookup: CDR1 MNHEY, CDR2 SVGAGI. The CDR3 is CASSYATVKVAYEQYF. CDR3 DNA sequence: TGTGCCAGCAGTTACGCGACAGTGAAGGTGGCCTACGAGCAGTACTTC.

This chain joins TRBV2 and TRBJ1-4; perhaps TRBD1 as D (5 bases). The CDR3 length is 13 residues. Germline V gene lookup returns CDR1 SNHLY and CDR2 FYNNEI. V was pared by 5 bases and J by 7 bases, with 11 bases between. In DNA, the CDR3 is TGTGCCAGCAGTCAGGGCCCCGCTGAAAAACTGTTTTTT. Amino acids: CASSQGPAEKLFF.

CDR3 coding DNA: TGTGCCAGCAGCTTGGCCGAGCCAGATACGCAGTATTTT. Translation gives CASSLAEPDTQYF. V and J are TRBV5-5 and TRBJ2-3, with D unclear. The CDR3 runs to 13 residues. V was trimmed by 0 bases and J by 4 bases, leaving 6 bases between them. CDR1 and CDR2 (germline): SGHKS, YYEKEE (reference sequence). Full variable domain (outside the CDR3, taken from reference TRBV5-5 and TRBJ2-3): DAGVTQSPTHLIKTRGQQVTLRCSPISGHKSVSWYQQVLGQGPQFIFQYYEKEERGRGNFPDRFSARQFPNYSSELNVNALLLGDSALYLCASSLAEPDTQYFGPGTRLTVL.

This clonotype was seen a handful of times. The V and J genes are TRBV4-1 and TRBJ2-2; 10 bases agree with TRBD1. CDR3 length: 16 residues. Germline lookup yields CDR1 MGHRA and CDR2 YSYEKL. With V trimmed by 4 bases and J by 6 bases, 8 bases remained unmatched. CDR3 DNA sequence: TGCGCCAGCAGCCTAGGGACAGGGGAGTTCCCCGGGGAGCTGTTTTTT. This translates into CASSLGTGEFPGELFF.

The chain is built from TRBV2 and TRBJ2-1, with 8 bases identical to TRBD1. CDR3 size: 13 residues. The V and J ends lost 6 bases and 12 bases, in that order; junction bases with no gene match: 10. The germline V gene has CDR1 SNHLY and CDR2 FYNNEI. CDR3 in amino acids: CASRPGQGYGQFF. The CDR3 DNA follows: TGTGCCAGCAGGCCCGGACAGGGTTACGGGCAGTTCTTC.

Remarks on this clonotype: This may be a read error, as it is one base from a much larger clone. The V gene is TRBV6-5, the J gene TRBJ1-1; D ambiguous. Germline V gives CDR1 MNHEY, CDR2 SVGAGI. The CDR3 contains 15 residues. The CDR3 DNA follows: TGTGCCAGCAGTCACTCTTTGCCGGGGAACACTGAAGCTTTCTTT. Its translation: CASSHSLPGNTEAFF.

The gene calls are TRBV20-1 and TRBJ1-2; the D gene is possibly TRBD1 (5 bases). V was cut by 3 bases and J by 7 bases, with 18 bases left in between. This CDR3 region has 14 residues. Germline V CDR1 and CDR2: DFQATT, SNEGSKA (reference sequence). The CDR3, as DNA: TGCAGTGCTAGCTTAGCTGGCAGGGTCATTGGCTACACCTTC. Its protein is CSASLAGRVIGYTF.

This clonotype was detected ten times or more. This chain joins TRBV5-8 and TRBJ2-1; D may be TRBD1 (6 bases). V lost 0 bases, J lost 8 bases, and 12 bases lay in between. Germline CDR1 reads SGHTS; CDR2 reads YDEGEE. The CDR3 covers 14 residues. CDR3 sequence (DNA): TGTGCCAGCAGCTTGGACCAGGGGCTCGATGAGCAGTTCTTC. It yields the protein CASSLDQGLDEQFF.

The chain recombines TRBV5-1 with TRBJ2-1; TRBD1 is a possible D gene (5 bases). From germline, CDR1 is SGHRS and CDR2 YFSETQ. Between the trimmed V and J ends, which lost 0 bases and 4 bases, there was a span of 8 bases. The CDR3 length is 14 residues. The chain's CDR3 is CASSLDDSYNEQFF. In nucleotides, the CDR3 is TGCGCCAGCAGCTTGGATGACAGTTACAATGAGCAGTTCTTC.

This clonotype showed up many times. This sequence joins TRBV2 and TRBJ1-1, with TRBD1 matching over 7 bases. The germline V gene encodes CDR1 SNHLY and CDR2 FYNNEI. The CDR3 is 14 residues long. Trimming took 6 bases from V and 0 from J; bases not matched to a gene: 4. The CDR3 spells CASSPTGVNTEAFF. The CDR3 DNA reads as TGTGCCAGCAGCCCAACAGGGGTGAACACTGAAGCTTTCTTT. Supplemented by reference TRBV2 and TRBJ1-1, the full variable domain reads EPEVTQTPSHQVTQMGQEVILRCVPISNHLYFYWYRQILGQKVEFLVSFYNNEISEKSEIFDDQFSVERPDGSNFTLKIRSTKLEDSAMYFCASSPTGVNTEAFFGQGTRLTVV.

This clonotype has a single count. The V call is TRBV20-1, the J call TRBJ1-6; D uncertain. The CDR3 covers 15 residues. V was pared by 3 bases and J by 0 bases, with 9 bases between. Germline CDR1 DFQATT, CDR2 SNEGSKA (reference sequence). This CDR3 is CSASGVSSYNSPLHF. The CDR3 nucleotides are TGCAGTGCTAGCGGGGTGAGCTCCTATAATTCACCCCTCCACTTT.

The chain couples TRBV6-5 to TRBJ1-3; TRBD1 matches 9 bases. The germline gives CDR1 MNHEY, CDR2 SVGAGI. The CDR3 runs 10 residues. The V gene end was trimmed by 5 bases and the J gene end by 16 bases; junction bases not matched to a gene: 3. CDR3 residues: CASSGDRDYF. In DNA form, the CDR3 reads TGTGCCAGCAGTGGGGACAGGGATTATTTT.

With regard to this clonotype: A much larger clone is a single base away; this may be a read error. V gene TRBV6-4 combines with J gene TRBJ2-7, with a possible D match to TRBD2 (5 bases). Germline V lookup: CDR1 MRHNA, CDR2 SNTAGT. CDR3 length: 12 residues. V lost 7 bases and J 6 bases, leaving 13 bases between the germline ends. Here the CDR3 reads CASIAVGGEQYF. In DNA form, the CDR3 reads TGTGCCAGCATTGCCGTAGGAGGCGAGCAGTACTTC.

For this clonotype: One end of the junction does not line up with germline, which may come from a read error. The chain employs TRBV10-2 and TRBJ1-2, with D perhaps TRBD1 (5 bases). There are 14 residues in the CDR3. Germline CDR1 WSHSY, CDR2 SAAADI. CDR3 in amino acids: CASSPGQGSIGYTF. CDR3 nucleotide sequence: TGTGCCAGCTCACCAGGGCAGGGCTCGATCGGCTACACCTTC.

This clonotype was found many times. This chain uses TRBV12-3 or TRBV12-4 with TRBJ2-7, with D perhaps matching TRBD1 or TRBD2 (6 bases each). V was cut by 3 bases and J by 4 bases, with 13 bases left in between. The CDR3 length is 14 residues. In DNA, the CDR3 is TGTGCCAGCAGTTTCTGGGGGGCGCGTTACGAGCAGTACTTC. Amino acid sequence: CASSFWGARYEQYF.